Sequencing of this T cell receptor (beta chain) was carried out in a study of cytomegalovirus exposure and HLA in healthy donors. The CDR3 sequence is 14 residues long. V shed 0 bases and J 4 bases; nucleotides not matched to a gene: 2. Germline CDR1 and CDR2: LNHDA and SQIVND (reference sequence). Primers for the PCR totalled 60 Vbeta and 13 Jbeta. TCRdb's table, derived via immunoSEQ multiplex PCR, lists solely in-frame clones and lacks some. The data hold around 72,000 clones, with 66% observed a single time. This clone was observed a single time. The gene calls are TRBV19 and TRBJ1-2; 7 bases line up with TRBD1. This clonotype originated in a man between 40 and 49 years old in good health and CMV-seropositive. The material sequenced was PBMCs. The CDR3 loop is CASSIETGTYGYTF. The CDR3 DNA sequence: TGTGCCAGTAGTATAGAGACAGGGACCTATGGCTACACCTTC.